This TCR beta chain was recorded in a study of response to subunit inactivated influenza vaccine. This clonotype was detected many times. The CDR3 has 17 amino acids. Germline CDR1 SGHVS, CDR2 FQNEAQ. V lost 4 bases and J 0 bases, leaving 15 bases between the germline ends. TCRdb re-called the RT-PCR reads with MiXCR, one entry per CDR3 protein. The sample records around 530,000 distinct CDR3 sequences, roughly 10% being singletons. The V gene is TRBV7-8, the J gene TRBJ2-2; D remains ambiguous. The clonotype originates from a man aged 50 to 59 who received an inactivated influenza vaccine. Material: PBMCs from blood, obtained on the day of vaccination. The CDR3 DNA follows: TGTGCCAGCAGCTCAACCGGCATGGCGGCGAACACCGGGGAGCTGTTTTTT. Translated: CASSSTGMAANTGELFF.